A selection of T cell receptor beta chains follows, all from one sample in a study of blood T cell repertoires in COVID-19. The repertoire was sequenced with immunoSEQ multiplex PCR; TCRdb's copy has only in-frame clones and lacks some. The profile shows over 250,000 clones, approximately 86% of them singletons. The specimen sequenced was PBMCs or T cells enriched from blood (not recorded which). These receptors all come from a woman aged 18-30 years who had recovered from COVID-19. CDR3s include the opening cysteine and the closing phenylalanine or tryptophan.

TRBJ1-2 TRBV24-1 CATSDQRTGYGYTF
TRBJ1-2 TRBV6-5 CASSYSRGGYTF
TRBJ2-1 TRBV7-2 CASSLALATSYNEQFF
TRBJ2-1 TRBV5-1 CASSSGLGNEQFF
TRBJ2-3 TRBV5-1 CASSLYGSASTDTQYF
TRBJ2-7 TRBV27 CASNTGTSGRSRDEQYF
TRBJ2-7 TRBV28 CASSIRRDSGGAASEQYF
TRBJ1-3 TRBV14 CASSRPGAVYSGNTIYF
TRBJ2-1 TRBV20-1 CSASTPSGRALDEQFF
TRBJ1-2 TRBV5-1 CASSLTQHIYTF
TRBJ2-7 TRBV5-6 CASSRGQGLTYEQYF
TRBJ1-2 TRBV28 CALAGGMDGYTF
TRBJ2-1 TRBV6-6 CASSRTSGGPSINEQFF
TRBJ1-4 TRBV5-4 CASSLGQGDIPNEKLFF
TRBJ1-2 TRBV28 CASRESRGQTNYGYTF
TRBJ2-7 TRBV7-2 CASSLGAGSYEQYF
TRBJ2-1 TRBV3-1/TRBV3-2 CASSPGTSAALEQFF
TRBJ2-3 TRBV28 CASSWMERGFTDTQYF
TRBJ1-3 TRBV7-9 CASSSGSLGNTIYF
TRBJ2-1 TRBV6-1 CASREPGQGDTYNEQFF